Below, 12 T cell receptor beta chains from the same sample are listed, as sequenced in a study of blood T cell repertoires in COVID-19 (dated by TCRdb to 2020 to 2021). The library came from the immunoSEQ multiplex PCR assay. Sourced from immuneACCESS, this table was stored by TCRdb with only in-frame sequences that have V and J called. A share of the clones is absent; for the studies checked, an unresolved V gene accounts for under half, and the remainder has no known explanation. For this sample the table gives 200,000 to 300,000 clones, of which 87% were detected only once. The ten biggest clones cover approximately 2.2% of the sample. Sequencing was carried out using peripheral blood. The source of these receptors is a woman between 50 and 59 years old with acute or convalescent COVID-19.

V and J are TRBV18 and TRBJ2-3; TRBD2 matches 7 bases. V shed 3 bases, J shed 2 bases, and the junction held 5 bases outside the gene matches. Germline-derived CDR1 and CDR2 are KGHSH and LQKENI. The CDR3 consists of 15 residues. For the CDR3, the DNA is TGTGCCAGCTCACCTAAGCGGGAAGTCACAGATACGCAGTATTTT. This gives the protein CASSPKREVTDTQYF.

The rearrangement links TRBV4-2 to TRBJ1-2, with no clear D. The germline gives CDR1 LGHNA, CDR2 YNFKEQ. The CDR3 has 16 residues. V was clipped by 1 base and J by 4 bases, with 16 bases between them. The CDR3, as DNA: TGTGCCAGCAGCCAAGGTAGTGGCAGGACTCCCTATGGCTACACCTTC. Encoded protein: CASSQGSGRTPYGYTF.

The chain couples TRBV6-2 or TRBV6-3 to TRBJ1-2; the D gene is possibly TRBD1 (6 bases). V dropped 2 bases and J dropped 5 bases, with 15 bases sitting between them. This CDR3 has 15 residues. Germline lookup yields CDR1 MNHEY and CDR2 SVGEGT. The CDR3 spells CASSYDGQLKYGYTF. The CDR3 bases are TGTGCCAGCAGTTACGATGGACAGCTCAAATATGGCTACACCTTC.

The chain carries TRBV5-1 and TRBJ1-4; 11 bases are a match to TRBD1. This CDR3 has 15 residues. In germline, CDR1 is SGHRS, CDR2 YFSETQ. After removal of 2 bases from V and 6 bases from J, the junction contained 3 bases not matched to a gene. The CDR3 DNA reads TGCGCCAGCAGCTTCGGGACAGGGGGAGATGAAAAACTGTTTTTT. It encodes CASSFGTGGDEKLFF. The entire variable domain, with the rest obtained from reference TRBV5-1 and TRBJ1-4, is as follows: KAGVTQTPRYLIKTRGQQVTLSCSPISGHRSVSWYQQTPGQGLQFLFEYFSETQRNKGNFPGRFSGRQFSNSRSEMNVSTLELGDSALYLCASSFGTGGDEKLFFGSGTQLSVL.

This clone has only a few counts. The chain recombines TRBV29-1 with TRBJ1-1, with a possible D match to TRBD1 (6 bases). Germline assignment: CDR1 SQVTM and CDR2 ANQGSEA. This CDR3 has 14 amino acids. Trimming left V 3 bases short and J 2 bases short, with 13 bases between. Here the CDR3 DNA reads TGCAGCGTTGATAAGTCAGGGGCCAACACTGAAGCTTTCTTT. Translation gives CSVDKSGANTEAFF.

This clone was seen once. This sequence joins TRBV9 and TRBJ2-2, with TRBD2 as a possible D gene (5 bases). Trimming removed 4 bases from V and 5 bases from J, with 21 bases in between. The CDR3 covers 17 residues. Germline CDR1 and CDR2: SGDLS and YYNGEE. The CDR3 DNA reads TGTGCCAGCAGCTCAGTAGCGAGAGGGCCCAGAACCGGGGAGCTGTTTTTT. This gives the protein CASSSVARGPRTGELFF.

The J gene is TRBJ2-7, the V gene TRBV28; TRBD2 matches at 8 bases. Germline-derived CDR1 and CDR2 are MDHEN and SYDVKM. With 4 bases clipped from V and 2 bases from J, the junction kept 10 bases outside the gene matches. There are 16 residues in the CDR3. The CDR3 spells CASSWPFSGMTYEQYF. The CDR3 nucleotides are TGTGCCAGCAGTTGGCCCTTTAGCGGGATGACCTACGAGCAGTACTTC. Full variable domain (remainder filled in from reference TRBV28 and TRBJ2-7): DVKVTQSSRYLVKRTGEKVFLECVQDMDHENMFWYRQDPGLGLRLIYFSYDVKMKEKGDIPEGYSVSREKKERFSLILESASTNQTSMYLCASSWPFSGMTYEQYFGPGTRLTVT.

The rearrangement uses TRBV14 and TRBJ2-7; D remains unclear. The V gene's germline CDR1 is SGHDN and CDR2 FVKESK. The V end lost 4 bases, the J end lost 6 bases, and 10 bases lay between the germline ends. The CDR3 extends over 12 amino acids. The CDR3 DNA reads as TGTGCCAGCAGCCTGAGTTGGAGCGAGCAGTACTTC. This encodes CASSLSWSEQYF.

The V call is TRBV6-7, the J call TRBJ2-5; possibly TRBD2 for D (6 bases). TRBV6-7 is an ORF, with its function uncertain. This CDR3 region has 13 residues. V lost 6 bases and J lost 3, with 11 bases in between. The CDR3 sequence: CASSMGLEETQYF. The CDR3 region has the DNA TGTGCCAGCAGCATGGGACTGGAAGAGACCCAGTACTTC.

V usage is TRBV5-1 and J usage is TRBJ2-7, with TRBD2 as a possible D gene (6 bases). There are 13 residues in the CDR3. Per germline, CDR1 SGHRS and CDR2 YFSETQ. The ends were cut back, 0 bases at V and 4 bases at J, with 8 bases in the middle. DNA for the CDR3: TGCGCCAGCAGCTTGGGAGCGGGTTACGAGCAGTACTTC. Protein: CASSLGAGYEQYF. Full variable domain (remainder filled in from reference TRBV5-1 and TRBJ2-7): KAGVTQTPRYLIKTRGQQVTLSCSPISGHRSVSWYQQTPGQGLQFLFEYFSETQRNKGNFPGRFSGRQFSNSRSEMNVSTLELGDSALYLCASSLGAGYEQYFGPGTRLTVT.

The CDR3 DNA reads TGTGCCAGCAGCCCAGGGTTCTACGAGCAGTACTTC. Translation gives CASSPGFYEQYF. This rearrangement joins TRBV7-2 to TRBJ2-7, with D tentatively TRBD1 (5 bases). The CDR3 length is 12 residues. Germline V gene lookup returns CDR1 SGHTA and CDR2 FQGNSA. V lost 5 bases to trimming and J lost 3 bases, with 8 bases between them.

This clone was seen a few times. The chain has TRBV6-4 and TRBJ2-3, with 9 bases that match TRBD1. Losses at the gene ends were 4 bases for V and 7 bases for J; bases not matched to a gene: 6. The CDR3 has 14 amino acids. Germline V gene lookup returns CDR1 MRHNA and CDR2 SNTAGT. The CDR3 protein is CASSVGTGTNTQYF. The CDR3, as DNA: TGTGCCAGCAGTGTCGGGACAGGGACTAATACGCAGTATTTT.